This T cell receptor beta chain was identified in a study of blood T cell repertoires in COVID-19. Participants' reported clinical history set cohort assignment. Each recovered donor of Cohort 3 presented with two negative PCRs, clearance, or symptom resolution. Germline V gene sequence: CDR1 SGHAT, CDR2 FQDESV (reference sequence). The CDR3 is 16 residues long. V lost 5 bases to trimming and J lost 0 bases, with 16 bases between them. In the original processing: Reference gene primer amplification in the assay estimated nucleated cell counts. TCRdb keeps only in-frame clones here, not all; method: immunoSEQ multiplex PCR. Clonal size and the V and J genes are those of that table, whereas D and trimming came from the DNA. The repertoire holds around 250,000 clones, with approximately 83% as singletons.

V and J are TRBV11-1 and TRBJ1-1; unclear D gene. The sample taken for sequencing was PBMCs or T cells enriched from blood (not recorded which). This clonotype was sampled from a woman aged 50 to 60 who had recovered from COVID-19. CDR3 in amino acids: CASSLPTHAVNTEAFF. The CDR3, as DNA: TGTGCCAGCAGCCTACCCACCCATGCCGTGAACACTGAAGCTTTCTTT. Together with reference TRBV11-1 and TRBJ1-1, the CDR3 gives the full variable domain: EAEVAQSPRYKITEKSQAVAFWCDPISGHATLYWYRQILGQGPELLVQFQDESVVDDSQLPKDRFSAERLKGVDSTLKIQPAELGDSAMYLCASSLPTHAVNTEAFFGQGTRLTVV.